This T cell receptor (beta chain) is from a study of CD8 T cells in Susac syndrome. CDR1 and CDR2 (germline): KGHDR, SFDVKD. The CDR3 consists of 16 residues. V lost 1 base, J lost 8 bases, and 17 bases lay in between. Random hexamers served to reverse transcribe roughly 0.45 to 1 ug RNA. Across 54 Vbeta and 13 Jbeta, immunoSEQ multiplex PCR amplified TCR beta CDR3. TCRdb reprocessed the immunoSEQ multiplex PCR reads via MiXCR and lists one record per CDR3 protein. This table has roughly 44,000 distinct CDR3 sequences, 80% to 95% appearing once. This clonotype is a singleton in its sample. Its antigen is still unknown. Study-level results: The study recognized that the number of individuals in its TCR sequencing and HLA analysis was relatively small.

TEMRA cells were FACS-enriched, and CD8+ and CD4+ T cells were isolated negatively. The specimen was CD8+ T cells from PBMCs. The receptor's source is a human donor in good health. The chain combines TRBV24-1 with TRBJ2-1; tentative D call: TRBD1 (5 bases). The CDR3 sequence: CATSDLRQGSVDEQFF. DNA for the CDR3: TGTGCCACCAGTGATTTACGTCAGGGAAGTGTGGATGAGCAGTTCTTC.